The clone carrying this TCR beta chain has at least ten counts. Its antigen is not identified. In the same sample, other DNA sequences code for this CDR3. This record comes from a study of metastatic and nonmetastatic thyroid tumors. Study-level background: Comparative analysis of repertoires was undertaken across blood and tumor or nodule tissue obtained from malignant and benign thyroid patients. Study outcomes and limitations: Significantly higher TCR beta diversity was reportedly seen in malignant thyroid tumors than benign nodules, in blood and tumor.

TCRdb reanalyzed the PCR reads via MiXCR. The top ten hold approximately 7% of the sample, which has about 69,000 clones, about 14% seen once. Ahead of thyroid surgery, no patient had received treatment of any kind. Trimming took 4 bases from V and 2 from J; bases not matched to a gene: 7. The CDR3 sequence is 14 residues long. CDR1 and CDR2 (germline): DFQATT, SNEGSKA (reference sequence). The chain employs TRBV20-1 and TRBJ1-2, with 7 positions matching TRBD1. The specimen sequenced was blood. The sequence was obtained from a male donor with papillary thyroid cancer or a benign thyroid nodule (not recorded which). Some clones in this sample may be carry-over from other donors' samples. The CDR3 spells CSAKGANSNYGYTF. The CDR3 nucleotides read TGCAGTGCTAAGGGGGCCAACTCCAACTATGGCTACACCTTC.